Listed here are 5 T cell receptor beta chains from one sample, sequenced in a study of OX40 agonist ivuxolimab in advanced cancers. Preparation of the library involved the immunoSEQ multiplex PCR assay. Imported from immuneACCESS, the table was reduced by TCRdb to in-frame sequences with V and J called. These copies leave out some clones; in studies compared against another copy, an unresolved V gene accounts for under half, and the cause of the remainder is not known. The sample records about 97,000 clones, roughly nine tenths of which are singletons. The ten biggest clones cover approximately 5.7% of the sample. The source material was CD4+ or CD8+ T cells sorted from blood, sampled in a trial of the OX40 agonist ivuxolimab. Receptors were obtained from an adult with an advanced solid tumor such as melanoma, head and neck, liver or kidney cancer.

J is TRBJ2-5 and V is TRBV7-6, with D hard to call. There are 11 residues in the CDR3. The germline gives CDR1 SGHVS, CDR2 FNYEAQ. V was trimmed by 6 bases and J by 5 bases, leaving 7 bases between them. The CDR3 coding sequence is TGTGCCAGCAGTGTAGGGGAGACCCAGTACTTC. This translates into CASSVGETQYF.

This chain joins TRBV5-1 and TRBJ2-3; 8 bases fit TRBD2. Unmatched junction bases numbered 4, after V lost 5 bases and J lost 2 bases. The germline CDR1 and CDR2 sequences are SGHRS and YFSETQ. The CDR3 consists of 14 residues. In nucleotides, the CDR3 is TGCGCCAGCAGGTACGGGAGGGACACAGATACGCAGTATTTT. It yields the protein CASRYGRDTDTQYF.

The chain carries TRBV5-8 and TRBJ2-1, with 10 bases that match TRBD2. The germline V gene has CDR1 SGHTS and CDR2 YDEGEE. Unmatched junction bases numbered 15, after V lost 3 bases and J lost 9 bases. This CDR3 comprises 17 residues. Written as DNA, the CDR3 is TGTGCCAGCAGCTCCAGCGGGGGGGCGGTCAGGGACACTGAGCAGTTCTTC. This sequence encodes CASSSSGGAVRDTEQFF.

This clone was detected only a few times. The chain has TRBV6-6 and TRBJ1-1; no clear D. Trimming took 4 bases from V and 2 from J, leaving 2 bases between them. CDR3 length: 11 amino acids. Germline V lookup: CDR1 MNHNY, CDR2 SVGAGI (reference sequence). The CDR3 is CASSSNTEAFF. The CDR3 DNA sequence: TGTGCCAGCAGTTCAAACACTGAAGCTTTCTTT.

The J gene is TRBJ2-7, the V gene TRBV27, with D unclear. CDR3 length equals 11 residues. V was cut by 4 bases and J by 5 bases, with 6 bases left in between. CDR1 is MNHEY, CDR2 SMNVEV, per germline (reference sequence). The CDR3 DNA is TGTGCCAGCAGTTCACGTAACGAGCAGTACTTC. Its translation: CASSSRNEQYF.